The sequence of this TCR beta chain was determined in a study of T-cell reconstitution after alpha-beta-depleted transplantation in children. Study results and limitations: Some patients' high day-60 TCRbeta diversity was attributed to recipient cells surviving conditioning. Approximately two months post-transplant, alpha-beta T cells reportedly originated from several hundred expanded graft clones.

There are 13 residues in the CDR3. Germline V gives CDR1 SQVTM, CDR2 ANQGSEA. V was clipped by 2 bases and J by 2 bases, with 10 bases between them. The authors prepared the TCRbeta library with unique molecular identifiers. TCRdb used MiXCR to reprocess the PCR reads, holding one entry per CDR3 protein. The table shows more than 400,000 distinct CDR3 sequences, with about an eighth occurring only once. This clonotype turned up a few times. The target antigen is unknown. Material: PBMCs, mostly from graft donor cells, obtained 180 days after TCRalphabeta/CD19-depleted stem cell transplant. The chain carries TRBV29-1 and TRBJ2-7; D remains ambiguous. This TCR came from a female patient under 10 years old who had a stem cell transplant for aplastic anemia, so the T cells may come from the graft donor. CDR3 loop: CSVESFSPYEQYF. Here the CDR3 DNA reads TGCAGCGTTGAATCTTTTAGCCCCTACGAGCAGTACTTC.